This passage covers 21 T cell receptor beta chains from one sample sequenced in a study of shared T cell receptors in the human thymus. Clones were sequenced by immunoSEQ multiplex PCR, and TCRdb holds only the in-frame ones, with some missing. Of under 450,000 clones in the sample, approximately 95% were seen once. Material for sequencing was thymocytes. Every receptor here comes from a human donor.

V is TRBV7-9 and J is TRBJ1-2, with D possibly being TRBD1 (5 bases). The CDR3 extends over 15 amino acids. With 5 bases removed from V and 2 bases from J, the gap between germline ends came to 15 bases. CDR1 and CDR2 from the germline V gene are SEHNR and FQNEAQ (reference sequence). The CDR3 nucleotides read TGTGCCAGCAGCGTACACCTGGGACGGAACTATGGCTACACCTTC. Residues: CASSVHLGRNYGYTF.

This clone has just one count. This sequence joins TRBV5-1 and TRBJ1-2; 7 positions match TRBD1. Trimming cost V 2 bases and J 4 bases; bases outside gene matches: 8. This CDR3 spans 15 amino acids. Germline values: CDR1 SGHRS, CDR2 YFSETQ. Here the CDR3 DNA reads TGCGCCAGCAGCTTCAAAGATCCAGGGGGCTATGGCTACACCTTC. Its translation is CASSFKDPGGYGYTF.

The chain combines TRBV6-1 with TRBJ2-5; 8 bases are a match to TRBD1. Germline values: CDR1 MNHNS, CDR2 SASEGT. The CDR3 loop spans 19 amino acids. With 0 bases clipped from V and 2 bases from J, the junction kept 14 bases outside the gene matches. CDR3 nucleotides: TGTGCCAGCAGTGAAGCGCCCCGGAGACAGGGGACGGGGCAAGAGACCCAGTACTTC. This codes for CASSEAPRRQGTGQETQYF.

The V gene is TRBV5-1, the J gene TRBJ2-7, with 11 bases fitting TRBD2. There are 17 residues in the CDR3. Germline V gene data show CDR1 as SGHRS and CDR2 as YFSETQ. The J segment lost 0 bases and the V segment lost 5 bases, leaving 10 bases of the junction unmatched. CDR3 region: CASSLASSGRISYEQYF. CDR3 bases: TGCGCCAGCAGTCTGGCGTCTAGCGGGAGGATCTCCTACGAGCAGTACTTC.

The rearrangement uses TRBV6-1 and TRBJ1-1; no reliable D call. CDR1 and CDR2 (germline): MNHNS, SASEGT. V lost 8 bases and J 1 base, leaving 11 bases between the germline ends. The CDR3 totals 13 residues. The CDR3 sequence is CASGGERNTEAFF. Written as DNA, the CDR3 is TGTGCCAGCGGCGGGGAAAGGAACACTGAAGCTTTCTTT.

This clone has only one observation. The chain has TRBV14 and TRBJ2-7, with D tentatively TRBD1 (5 bases). Trimming shortened V by 3 bases and J by 1 base, and 10 bases separated the two germline ends. Per germline, CDR1 SGHDN and CDR2 FVKESK. This CDR3 comprises 14 residues. The CDR3 DNA sequence: TGTGCCAGCAGCCATAGGGGCGGATCCTACGAGCAGTACTTC. This gives the protein CASSHRGGSYEQYF.

V is TRBV7-9 and J is TRBJ2-1, with TRBD2 matching 7 bases. This CDR3 comprises 15 residues. The V segment lost 1 base and the J segment 8 bases; nucleotides outside the gene matches: 8. Germline CDR1 SEHNR, CDR2 FQNEAQ (reference sequence). CDR3 region: CASSLVRTSSDEQFF. Written as DNA, the CDR3 is TGTGCCAGCAGCTTAGTTAGGACTAGTAGCGATGAGCAGTTCTTC.

The chain uses TRBV7-9 and TRBJ2-3; the match to TRBD2 covers 9 bases. This CDR3 has 15 amino acids. The germline V gene has CDR1 SEHNR and CDR2 FQNEAQ (reference sequence). The trim removed 7 bases at V and 4 bases at J, leaving 9 bases unmatched. In nucleotides, the CDR3 is TGTGCCAGCATCTTCGACGGCGGGAGGGCAGATACGCAGTATTTT. Its protein is CASIFDGGRADTQYF.

CDR3 sequence reads: CASSPTSVGGELFF. In DNA form, the CDR3 reads TGCGCCAGCAGCCCTACTAGCGTTGGCGGGGAGCTGTTTTTT. The rearrangement joins TRBV4-1 to TRBJ2-2, with 7 bases lining up with TRBD2. The germline CDR1 and CDR2 sequences are MGHRA and YSYEKL. Trimming took 4 bases from V and 7 from J; bases not matched to a gene: 6. CDR3 length: 14 residues.

The rearrangement links TRBV14 to TRBJ2-3; D gene unclear. CDR1 SGHDN and CDR2 FVKESK come from the germline V gene. Trimming removed 1 base at V and 0 bases at J, with 5 bases between. The CDR3 has 14 amino acids. The CDR3 protein is CASSQGSSTDTQYF. CDR3 in DNA: TGTGCCAGCAGCCAAGGATCCAGCACAGATACGCAGTATTTT.

The count of this clone is one. The gene calls are TRBV19 and TRBJ1-1; D is possibly TRBD1 (5 bases). The CDR3 runs to 16 residues. V was clipped by 1 base and J by 0 bases, with 12 bases between them. Germline V gene sequence: CDR1 LNHDA, CDR2 SQIVND (reference sequence). CDR3 in amino acids: CASSIVGGRVNTEAFF. CDR3 in DNA: TGTGCCAGTAGTATAGTTGGCGGCAGGGTGAACACTGAAGCTTTCTTT.

V gene TRBV7-4 combines with J gene TRBJ2-3; 7 nucleotides line up with TRBD2. Trimming at V came to 2 bases and at J to 1 base, leaving 15 bases not matched to a gene. Germline CDR1 SGHVT, CDR2 SQSDAQ. This CDR3 spans 19 amino acids. CDR3 sequence reads: CASSLRKFRGRARTDTQYF. The DNA for the CDR3 is TGTGCCAGCAGCTTACGAAAGTTTCGAGGGAGGGCCCGCACAGATACGCAGTATTTT.

V usage is TRBV11-2 and J usage is TRBJ2-2; a weak D match, TRBD1 (5 bases). The CDR3 loop spans 15 amino acids. The V end was cut by 0 bases, the J end by 8 bases, with 13 bases between. Germline V gene data show CDR1 as SGHAT and CDR2 as FQNNGV. Here the CDR3 DNA reads TGTGCCAGCAGCTTAGATACTTTCAGGGCTGGGGAGCTGTTTTTT. It is translated as CASSLDTFRAGELFF.

The chain is built from TRBV29-1 and TRBJ1-3, with unresolved D. The CDR3 sequence is 11 residues long. The germline gives CDR1 SQVTM, CDR2 ANQGSEA. V lost 5 bases, J lost 0 bases, and 2 bases lay in between. The CDR3 reads CSVYSGNTIYF. The CDR3 region has the DNA TGCAGCGTTTACTCTGGAAACACCATATATTTT.

This chain joins TRBV29-1 and TRBJ2-3; D remains ambiguous. CDR3 length: 13 residues. Germline V gene lookup returns CDR1 SQVTM and CDR2 ANQGSEA. Between the trimmed V and J ends, which lost 7 bases and 4 bases, there was a span of 15 bases. The CDR3 DNA is TGCAGCGCCGAATGGCCCCGTGCAGATACGCAGTATTTT. This sequence encodes CSAEWPRADTQYF.

The genes are TRBV21-1 and TRBJ1-1; the table's D call, TRBD1, has no DNA check behind it. TRBV21-1 is noted as a pseudogene. The CDR3 is 14 amino acids. CDR3 nucleotide sequence: TGTGCCAGCAGCAACCCCCTCAGGGACACTGAAGCTTTCTTT. This sequence encodes CASSNPLRDTEAFF.

The gene calls are TRBV7-4 and TRBJ2-5, with 12 bases aligning to TRBD2. Germline loops: CDR1 SGHVT, CDR2 SQSDAQ. The CDR3 is 18 residues long. Trimming took 1 base from V and 4 from J; bases not matched to a gene: 10. CDR3 bases: TGTGCCAGCAGCTTAGAGGCTAGCGGGAGGGCCCCGGGAGAGACCCAGTACTTC. This codes for CASSLEASGRAPGETQYF.

The genes are TRBV27 and TRBJ2-1, with 8 positions matching TRBD2. This CDR3 comprises 16 residues. Germline V lookup: CDR1 MNHEY, CDR2 SMNVEV (reference sequence). The junction had 7 bases not matched to a gene; V was cut back by 5 bases and J by 1 base. In nucleotides, the CDR3 is TGTGCCAGCAGTGTGAGCGGGGGAATATCCTACAATGAGCAGTTCTTC. Its protein is CASSVSGGISYNEQFF.

This rearrangement joins TRBV27 to TRBJ1-3; 8 bases are a match to TRBD1. CDR3 length equals 16 residues. V lost 4 bases to trimming and J lost 3 bases; unmatched junction nucleotides: 8. CDR1 MNHEY and CDR2 SMNVEV come from the germline V gene (reference sequence). CDR3 DNA sequence: TGTGCCAGCAGTTCTACGACAGGGGCAGGTGGAAACACCATATATTTT. This gives the protein CASSSTTGAGGNTIYF.

The genes are TRBV25-1 and TRBJ2-1; 8 bases are a match to TRBD2. V lost 3 bases to trimming and J lost 6 bases; unmatched junction nucleotides: 7. CDR1 and CDR2 from the germline V gene are MGHDK and SYGVNS. The CDR3 runs 15 residues. The DNA for the CDR3 is TGTGCCAGCAGTGAGGGGGGACTAGTGGGCAATGAGCAGTTCTTC. The encoded protein is CASSEGGLVGNEQFF.

V and J are TRBV28 and TRBJ2-7, with TRBD2 identical over 10 bases. Germline V gene sequence: CDR1 MDHEN, CDR2 SYDVKM. V was pared by 3 bases and J by 3 bases, with 8 bases of the junction left unmatched. This CDR3 has 16 amino acids. DNA for the CDR3: TGTGCCAGCAGTTTGAGTGAGACTAGCGGGTTCTACGAGCAGTACTTC. It is translated as CASSLSETSGFYEQYF.